The 13 T cell receptor beta chains below come from one sample, sequenced in a study of T cell responses to AZD1222 COVID-19 vaccine. Profiled with immunoSEQ multiplex PCR; TCRdb holds only in-frame clones, not every one. The sample yields about 40,000 clones, around 80% seen once. The source material was peripheral blood, sampled 28 days after the second AZD1222 dose. These receptors were obtained from an adult who received the AZD1222 COVID-19 vaccine.

The chain combines TRBV5-6 with TRBJ1-5; D might be TRBD1 (6 bases). CDR1 is SGHDT and CDR2 is YYEEEE in the germline V gene. The CDR3 consists of 14 residues. Trimming cost V 3 bases and J 7 bases, with 14 bases left between them. CDR3 DNA sequence: TGTGCCAGCAGCTCCTCTGGGGGGCTACAGCCCCAGCATTTT. Translating it yields CASSSSGGLQPQHF.

V and J are TRBV5-1 and TRBJ2-7; no firm D call. The CDR3 totals 12 residues. The V gene lost 0 bases and the J gene lost 4 bases, with 5 bases spanning the gap. Germline V gene lookup returns CDR1 SGHRS and CDR2 YFSETQ. The CDR3 region is CASSLGGYEQYF. The CDR3 DNA reads TGCGCCAGCAGCTTGGGGGGATACGAGCAGTACTTC.

CDR3 residues: CATTLDRGLPSYGYTF. In DNA, the CDR3 is TGTGCCACCACCTTGGACAGGGGGCTCCCCAGCTATGGCTACACCTTC. The V gene is TRBV15, the J gene TRBJ1-2; 11 positions match TRBD1. The germline V gene has CDR1 LNHNV and CDR2 YYDKDF (reference sequence). The CDR3 has 16 amino acids. The ends lost 7 bases at V and 4 bases at J; junction bases unmatched: 11.

The chain is built from TRBV7-2 and TRBJ2-5, with D hard to call. There are 12 residues in the CDR3. Trimming stripped 0 bases from V and 6 bases from J, with 5 bases between. Germline V CDR1 and CDR2: SGHTA, FQGNSA. CDR3: CASSLAMKTQYF. In DNA form, the CDR3 reads TGTGCCAGCAGCTTAGCCATGAAGACCCAGTACTTC.

V gene TRBV29-1 combines with J gene TRBJ1-1; no reliable D call. The CDR3 covers 11 residues. Germline loops: CDR1 SQVTM, CDR2 ANQGSEA. Trimming left V 7 bases short and J 10 bases short, with 16 bases between. CDR3 in amino acids: CSAGGLITAFF. CDR3 DNA: TGCAGCGCCGGCGGTTTAATAACAGCTTTCTTT.

This clone was detected once. This rearrangement joins TRBV29-1 to TRBJ2-3; 10 bases are shared with TRBD2. CDR1 and CDR2 (germline): SQVTM, ANQGSEA. The CDR3 extends over 13 amino acids. V dropped 6 bases and J dropped 6; count of bases not matched to a gene: 6. The chain's CDR3 is CSVRELAGDTQYF. The CDR3 bases are TGCAGCGTGAGGGAACTAGCGGGGGATACGCAGTATTTT.

The chain combines TRBV5-6 with TRBJ2-7; TRBD2 agrees at 10 bases. Germline loops: CDR1 SGHDT, CDR2 YYEEEE. This CDR3 is built from 16 residues. V trimming: 0 bases; J trimming: 1 base; junction bases outside the gene matches: 4. CDR3 DNA sequence: TGTGCCAGCAGCTTGGAGGTAGCGGGGGGTTCCTACGAGCAGTACTTC. Its protein is CASSLEVAGGSYEQYF.

The chain joins TRBV11-2 to TRBJ2-1, with 7 positions matching TRBD2. V dropped 0 bases and J dropped 3; count of bases not matched to a gene: 2. The CDR3 runs to 15 residues. CDR1 and CDR2 (germline): SGHAT, FQNNGV. CDR3 residues: CASSLDGGGYNEQFF. CDR3 coding DNA: TGTGCCAGCAGCTTAGATGGGGGGGGCTACAATGAGCAGTTCTTC.

This clone was found a few times. The J gene is TRBJ1-2, the V gene TRBV18; TRBD1 matches 8 bases. The CDR3 extends over 16 amino acids. Germline-derived CDR1 and CDR2 are KGHSH and LQKENI. V trimming: 1 base; J trimming: 4 bases; junction bases outside the gene matches: 8. CDR3 in DNA: TGTGCCAGCTCACCACAGGCAGGGGGCCGGAGCTATGGCTACACCTTC. Its protein product is CASSPQAGGRSYGYTF.

This clone was recorded once. This chain connects TRBV13 to TRBJ2-3; D perhaps matches TRBD2 (5 bases). Germline loops: CDR1 PRHDT, CDR2 FYEKMQ (reference sequence). CDR3 length equals 16 residues. With 5 bases removed from V and 5 bases from J, the gap between germline ends came to 20 bases. CDR3 coding DNA: TGTGCCAGCAGCCCCAGGAGGAATCCCCCAGGAGATACGCAGTATTTT. Amino acids: CASSPRRNPPGDTQYF.

The rearrangement links TRBV12-3 or TRBV12-4 to TRBJ1-1; D might be TRBD1 (5 bases). The ends were cut back, 5 bases at V and 11 bases at J, with 18 bases in the middle. This CDR3 comprises 13 residues. DNA of the CDR3: TGTGCCAGCAGTCCTCTCGGACACGGAGGGGCTTTCTTT. It is translated as CASSPLGHGGAFF.

This chain links TRBV7-8 with TRBJ2-5; perhaps TRBD1 as D (5 bases). Germline V gives CDR1 SGHVS, CDR2 FQNEAQ. The CDR3 contains 15 residues. Trimming took off 5 bases at V and 0 bases at J, with 13 bases between the two ends. The DNA for the CDR3 is TGTGCCAGCAGCCGCCTGGGCAGGGACCAAGAGACCCAGTACTTC. Translation gives CASSRLGRDQETQYF.

This clone was recorded a few times. The chain has TRBV27 and TRBJ1-5; D is ambiguous. Trimming removed 6 bases at V and 0 bases at J, with 15 bases between. This CDR3 spans 16 amino acids. Germline CDR1 is MNHEY and CDR2 is SMNVEV (reference sequence). The CDR3 DNA sequence: TGTGCCAGCAGGTTAAAGCCGTCCTATAGCAATCAGCCCCAGCATTTT. Translation gives CASRLKPSYSNQPQHF.